One and the same sample provided the 32 T cell receptor beta chains below, sequenced in a study of memory CD8 T cells in hepatitis C reinfection. Specified time point: late/post reinfection, 12 to 24 weeks after detection. TCR sequencing was done directly ex vivo on sorted cells, without expansion in vitro. Generated by immunoSEQ multiplex PCR, the TCRdb table keeps only in-frame clones and is missing some. Of about 50,000 clones in the sample, 85% to 90% were seen once. The sample comprised naive CD8+ T cells sorted from blood. Receptors originate from a man between 18 and 29 years old with hepatitis C virus infection.

This clone has a handful of counts. The chain uses TRBV9 and TRBJ2-7, with TRBD1 matching 11 bases. With 4 bases clipped from V and 2 bases from J, the junction kept 2 bases outside the gene matches. Looked up from germline, CDR1 is SGDLS and CDR2 is YYNGEE. CDR3 length equals 14 residues. CDR3 in amino acids: CASSLGQGAYEQYF. The CDR3 region has the DNA TGTGCCAGCAGCTTGGGACAGGGGGCCTACGAGCAGTACTTC. Together with reference TRBV9 and TRBJ2-7, the CDR3 gives the full variable domain: DSGVTQTPKHLITATGQRVTLRCSPRSGDLSVYWYQQSLDQGLQFLIQYYNGEERAKGNILERFSAQQFPDLHSELNLSSLELGDSALYFCASSLGQGAYEQYFGPGTRLTVT.

The chain recombines TRBV2 with TRBJ1-5; D is ambiguous. The germline gives CDR1 SNHLY, CDR2 FYNNEI. The CDR3 covers 14 residues. Here the CDR3 reads CASVAGQWNQPQHF. In DNA form, the CDR3 reads TGTGCTTCCGTGGCAGGTCAATGGAATCAGCCCCAGCATTTT. The full variable domain, rest sourced from reference TRBV2 and TRBJ1-5, is EPEVTQTPSHQVTQMGQEVILRCVPISNHLYFYWYRQILGQKVEFLVSFYNNEISEKSEIFDDQFSVERPDGSNFTLKIRSTKLEDSAMYFCASVAGQWNQPQHFGDGTRLSIL.

The chain recombines TRBV5-6 with TRBJ1-6; D is undetermined. V was clipped by 2 bases and J by 10 bases, with 7 bases between them. Germline CDR1 is SGHDT and CDR2 is YYEEEE. CDR3 length equals 12 residues. The CDR3 DNA sequence: TGTGCCAGCAGCTTCGGGAGCTCACCCCTCCACTTT. The encoded protein is CASSFGSSPLHF.

The chain combines TRBV7-9 with TRBJ1-3, with D possibly matching TRBD1 (5 bases). The V end was cut by 2 bases, the J end by 11 bases, with 13 bases between. This CDR3 is built from 13 residues. The germline V gene has CDR1 SEHNR and CDR2 FQNEAQ (reference sequence). The CDR3 bases are TGTGCCAGCAGCTTAAGTCCGGGGGATCCCATATATTTT. Protein sequence: CASSLSPGDPIYF.

The chain is built from TRBV5-4 and TRBJ2-3; weak D call: TRBD2 (6 bases). V lost 0 bases and J 0 bases, leaving 14 bases between the germline ends. This CDR3 has 17 amino acids. Germline V gene lookup returns CDR1 SGHNT and CDR2 YYREEE (reference sequence). The DNA for the CDR3 is TGTGCCAGCAGCTTGGATAGGCGGGGAAGGAGCACAGATACGCAGTATTTT. Protein sequence: CASSLDRRGRSTDTQYF.

This clone occurred once. The rearrangement links TRBV27 to TRBJ1-1; TRBD1 aligns across 7 bases. This CDR3 has 14 amino acids. V gave up 5 bases and J gave up 1 base; unmatched junction bases: 4. CDR1 is MNHEY and CDR2 is SMNVEV in the germline V gene (reference sequence). The CDR3 is CASSLAGGNTEAFF. CDR3 bases: TGTGCCAGCAGTCTGGCAGGGGGGAACACTGAAGCTTTCTTT.

The chain is built from TRBV11-2 and TRBJ2-1; 11 bases align to TRBD2. The CDR3 spans 16 residues. CDR1 is SGHAT and CDR2 is FQNNGV in the germline V gene. J gave up 4 bases and V 5 bases, and 7 bases lay outside the gene matches. The CDR3 DNA sequence: TGTGCCAGCAGCGGCCGCTCTAGCGGGGGGTACAATGAGCAGTTCTTC. Residues: CASSGRSSGGYNEQFF. The full variable domain, its missing parts supplied by reference TRBV11-2 and TRBJ2-1, is EAGVAQSPRYKIIEKRQSVAFWCNPISGHATLYWYQQILGQGPKLLIQFQNNGVVDDSQLPKDRFSAERLKGVDSTLKIQPAKLEDSAVYLCASSGRSSGGYNEQFFGPGTRLTVL.

The chain employs TRBV27 and TRBJ1-6; D not certain. The CDR3 contains 14 residues. The germline V gene has CDR1 MNHEY and CDR2 SMNVEV (reference sequence). The germline V and J ends were trimmed by 7 bases and 5 bases, with 12 bases remaining between them. In nucleotides, the CDR3 is TGTGCCAGCACTATACTAGGCGATAATTCACCCCTCCACTTT. This encodes CASTILGDNSPLHF.

A single count supports this clone. The chain carries TRBV27 and TRBJ1-2; 9 bases are shared with TRBD1. This CDR3 has 16 amino acids. Germline V lookup: CDR1 MNHEY, CDR2 SMNVEV (reference sequence). The V segment lost 7 bases and the J segment 6 bases; nucleotides outside the gene matches: 15. The CDR3 region has the DNA TGTGCCAGCACCCAGGGGACGGGACAGGGAAAAGATGGCTACACCTTC. Translating it yields CASTQGTGQGKDGYTF.

Concerning this clone itself: At one boundary the junction diverges from the germline segment, which might be a read error. In the same sample, other DNA sequences code for this CDR3. This chain joins TRBV4-1 and TRBJ2-3; D is perhaps TRBD2 (5 bases). Germline V CDR1 and CDR2: MGHRA, YSYEKL. CDR3 length: 16 amino acids. DNA of the CDR3: TGCGCCAGCAGCCCTGAGCCGGGGATGAGCACAGATACGCAGTATTTC. It is translated as CASSPEPGMSTDTQYF.

This clone was counted a few times. V usage is TRBV5-5 and J usage is TRBJ1-1, with TRBD1 matching 7 bases. V dropped 0 bases and J dropped 1; count of bases not matched to a gene: 6. The germline V gene has CDR1 SGHKS and CDR2 YYEKEE (reference sequence). CDR3 length equals 16 residues. In DNA form, the CDR3 reads TGTGCCAGCAGCTTGGTTGGAGGGGGCTGGAACACTGAAGCTTTCTTT. Protein sequence: CASSLVGGGWNTEAFF.

V gene TRBV11-2 combines with J gene TRBJ2-1, with 7 bases aligning to TRBD2. This CDR3 spans 15 amino acids. Germline trimming cut 1 base from V and 5 bases from J; bases unmatched to any gene: 5. Germline V gene data show CDR1 as SGHAT and CDR2 as FQNNGV. The chain's CDR3 is CASSLGGGLHNEQFF. The CDR3 coding sequence is TGTGCCAGCAGCTTAGGGGGGGGTCTCCACAATGAGCAGTTCTTC. Based on the CDR3 plus reference TRBV11-2 and TRBJ2-1, the full variable domain is EAGVAQSPRYKIIEKRQSVAFWCNPISGHATLYWYQQILGQGPKLLIQFQNNGVVDDSQLPKDRFSAERLKGVDSTLKIQPAKLEDSAVYLCASSLGGGLHNEQFFGPGTRLTVL.

The CDR3 nucleotides are TGTGCCAGCAGTCCCAGGCGGGGGGGGAGCTCCTACGAGCAGTACTTC. As protein: CASSPRRGGSSYEQYF. The V call is TRBV28, the J call TRBJ2-7; 9 nucleotides line up with TRBD2. The CDR3 runs 16 residues. Germline CDR1 and CDR2: MDHEN and SYDVKM. The ends lost 5 bases at V and 0 bases at J; junction bases unmatched: 8.

This chain connects TRBV11-2 to TRBJ2-3; TRBD2 matches at 9 bases. Trimming took 5 bases from V and 1 from J; bases not matched to a gene: 4. Germline V CDR1 and CDR2: SGHAT, FQNNGV. The CDR3 runs 15 residues. CDR3 sequence (DNA): TGTGCCAGCAGCCCAACTAGCGGGCGCACAGATACGCAGTATTTT. Translation gives CASSPTSGRTDTQYF.

In this sample, this clone turned up once. This rearrangement joins TRBV4-1 to TRBJ2-3, with D uncertain. The CDR3 covers 15 residues. V lost 0 bases and J 4 bases, leaving 11 bases between the germline ends. CDR1 is MGHRA and CDR2 is YSYEKL in the germline V gene. CDR3 residues: CASSQDRSSADTQYF. The DNA for the CDR3 is TGCGCCAGCAGCCAAGACCGGTCTTCCGCAGATACGCAGTATTTT.

V usage is TRBV7-2 and J usage is TRBJ2-7; the match to TRBD2 covers 11 bases. Germline V gives CDR1 SGHTA, CDR2 FQGNSA. V lost 5 bases, J lost 5 bases, and 8 bases stayed unmatched. This CDR3 is 15 amino acids long. The CDR3 here is CASSQLAGGGHEQYF. In DNA form, the CDR3 reads TGTGCCAGCAGCCAGTTAGCGGGAGGGGGACACGAGCAGTACTTC. Full variable domain (outside the CDR3, taken from reference TRBV7-2 and TRBJ2-7): GAGVSQSPSNKVTEKGKDVELRCDPISGHTALYWYRQSLGQGLEFLIYFQGNSAPDKSGLPSDRFSAERTGGSVSTLTIQRTQQEDSAVYLCASSQLAGGGHEQYFGPGTRLTVT.

V and J are TRBV5-6 and TRBJ1-3; D not certain. From germline, CDR1 is SGHDT and CDR2 YYEEEE. Trimming removed 0 bases at V and 0 bases at J, with 4 bases between. The CDR3 consists of 14 residues. The CDR3 DNA is TGTGCCAGCAGCTTGGTGTACTCTGGAAACACCATATATTTT. It yields the protein CASSLVYSGNTIYF.

This chain connects TRBV11-3 to TRBJ2-1; 12 nucleotides agree with TRBD2. This CDR3 contains 16 residues. V was clipped by 4 bases and J by 6 bases; unmatched bases: 7. Germline lookup yields CDR1 SGHNT and CDR2 YENEEA. The CDR3 DNA is TGTGCCAGCAGCTCTCTAGCGGGAGGGCCAGGCAATGAGCAGTTCTTC. The encoded protein is CASSSLAGGPGNEQFF.

This clone was detected only a few times. This chain connects TRBV4-1 to TRBJ1-1; D unclear. This CDR3 region has 13 residues. Looked up from germline, CDR1 is MGHRA and CDR2 is YSYEKL. V lost 1 base and J 1 base, leaving 4 bases between the germline ends. CDR3 DNA: TGCGCCAGCAGCCAAGCGAGGAACACTGAAGCTTTCTTT. Translation: CASSQARNTEAFF.

The rearrangement links TRBV11-2 to TRBJ2-7; TRBD1 agrees at 7 bases. CDR3 length: 15 amino acids. The V segment lost 8 bases and the J segment 0 bases; nucleotides outside the gene matches: 10. Germline V gene data show CDR1 as SGHAT and CDR2 as FQNNGV. DNA for the CDR3: TGTGCCAGCCAGAACTCCGGGGACAGCTCCTACGAGCAGTACTTC. Protein product: CASQNSGDSSYEQYF.

This clone was detected once. The chain uses TRBV19 and TRBJ1-5; 7 nucleotides agree with TRBD1. Germline V gene lookup returns CDR1 LNHDA and CDR2 SQIVND (reference sequence). The junction had 5 bases not matched to a gene; V was cut back by 6 bases and J by 0 bases. The CDR3 spans 15 residues. Here the CDR3 DNA reads TGTGCCAGTAGAGGGGGACAGATTAGCAATCAGCCCCAGCATTTT. Encoded protein: CASRGGQISNQPQHF.

V is TRBV19 and J is TRBJ2-2; D uncertain. The CDR3 covers 15 residues. Germline CDR1 reads LNHDA; CDR2 reads SQIVND (reference sequence). V was pared by 6 bases and J by 6 bases, with 17 bases between. CDR3 loop: CASSPLVVYSGELFF. The CDR3 DNA sequence: TGTGCCAGTAGCCCCCTTGTGGTCTACTCCGGGGAGCTGTTTTTT.

The J gene is TRBJ2-7, the V gene TRBV6-1; 7 bases match TRBD2. The CDR3 is 15 residues long. In germline, CDR1 is MNHNS, CDR2 SASEGT. V lost 2 bases to trimming and J lost 1 base; unmatched junction nucleotides: 5. CDR3 DNA sequence: TGTGCCAGCAGTGAATATAAACTAGCGTCCTACGAGCAGTACGTC. This sequence encodes CASSEYKLASYEQYV.

V usage is TRBV7-9 and J usage is TRBJ1-4, with D uncertain. Trimming took off 3 bases at V and 0 bases at J, with 11 bases between the two ends. The CDR3 covers 16 residues. Per the germline V gene, CDR1 is SEHNR and CDR2 is FQNEAQ (reference sequence). The CDR3 region is CASSFDPLATNEKLFF. CDR3 bases: TGTGCCAGCAGCTTCGACCCACTAGCAACTAATGAAAAACTGTTTTTT.

The chain couples TRBV19 to TRBJ2-1, with D unclear. V gave up 8 bases and J gave up 0 bases, with 8 bases separating them. This CDR3 comprises 13 residues. The germline V gene has CDR1 LNHDA and CDR2 SQIVND (reference sequence). This CDR3 is CASSDSSYNEQFF. The CDR3 nucleotides read TGTGCCAGTTCCGATAGCTCCTACAATGAGCAGTTCTTC.

The rearrangement uses TRBV29-1 and TRBJ2-3; 7 bases agree with TRBD2. CDR3 length: 15 residues. CDR1 is SQVTM and CDR2 is ANQGSEA in the germline V gene. J lost 2 bases, V lost 2 bases, and 7 bases had no gene match. The DNA for the CDR3 is TGCAGCGTTGAACCGACTAGCAGACACACAGATACGCAGTATTTT. Its protein product is CSVEPTSRHTDTQYF.

V and J are TRBV6-1 and TRBJ1-2, with TRBD1 as a possible D gene (5 bases). The CDR3 has 12 amino acids. V was pared by 2 bases and J by 4 bases, with 5 bases between. CDR1 MNHNS and CDR2 SASEGT come from the germline V gene. DNA of the CDR3: TGTGCCAGCAGTGAACAGGGCTATGGCTACACCTTC. It encodes CASSEQGYGYTF.

This chain links TRBV27 with TRBJ1-3, with 8 bases matching TRBD1. V was pared by 6 bases and J by 4 bases, with 8 bases of the junction left unmatched. Germline-derived CDR1 and CDR2 are MNHEY and SMNVEV (reference sequence). The CDR3 is made up of 15 amino acids. Here the CDR3 reads CASSPGQGIGNTIYF. The CDR3 region has the DNA TGTGCCAGCAGCCCTGGACAGGGAATAGGAAACACCATATATTTT.

V usage is TRBV5-4 and J usage is TRBJ2-7, with a possible D match to TRBD1 (6 bases). The CDR3 covers 14 residues. Between the trimmed V and J ends, which lost 5 bases and 2 bases, there was a span of 14 bases. Germline-derived CDR1 and CDR2 are SGHNT and YYREEE (reference sequence). The CDR3 region has the DNA TGTGCCAGCAGTCCCCCGGGACAAACCTACGAGCAGTACGTC. It translates to CASSPPGQTYEQYV.

The rearrangement links TRBV7-9 to TRBJ1-1; D perhaps matches TRBD1 (5 bases). The V gene's germline CDR1 is SEHNR and CDR2 FQNEAQ (reference sequence). This CDR3 region has 14 residues. V lost 0 bases and J lost 1, with 6 bases in between. CDR3 sequence reads: CASSLADRNTEAFF. DNA for the CDR3: TGTGCCAGCAGCTTAGCCGACAGGAACACTGAAGCTTTCTTT.

The chain combines TRBV4-1 with TRBJ2-5, with a weak D call TRBD1 (5 bases). CDR1 is MGHRA and CDR2 is YSYEKL in the germline V gene. The CDR3 totals 14 residues. V lost 1 base and J 1 base, leaving 7 bases between the germline ends. This CDR3 is CASSQVTAQETQYF. CDR3 DNA sequence: TGCGCCAGCAGCCAAGTGACAGCCCAAGAGACCCAGTACTTC.

The chain recombines TRBV9 with TRBJ2-7; TRBD2 might be the D (5 bases). Per germline, CDR1 SGDLS and CDR2 YYNGEE. The ends were cut back, 0 bases at V and 4 bases at J, with 8 bases in the middle. The CDR3 runs to 13 residues. The CDR3 DNA sequence: TGTGCCAGCAGCGTAGTTCCGGGATACGAGCAGTACTTC. Its translation is CASSVVPGYEQYF. The full variable domain, completed using reference TRBV9 and TRBJ2-7, is DSGVTQTPKHLITATGQRVTLRCSPRSGDLSVYWYQQSLDQGLQFLIQYYNGEERAKGNILERFSAQQFPDLHSELNLSSLELGDSALYFCASSVVPGYEQYFGPGTRLTVT.